This T cell receptor beta chain was identified in a study of breast tumors, draining lymph nodes, adjacent tissues. Samples came from axillary lymph nodes draining the breast cancer. This clonotype was counted many times. Antigen unknown. TCRdb itself ran the multiplex PCR reads through MiXCR, one entry per CDR3 protein. This table has approximately 150,000 distinct CDR3 sequences, around 35% appearing once. Whole-study results and caveats: Tumor T cell lymph node origin was a supported hypothesis, not proven. The data were judged consistent with most tumor T cells coming from lymph node and expanding in tumor. Luminal-like breast cancer showed significantly greater tumor-nontumor repertoire similarity than basal-like breast cancer did. Tumors had less TCR diversity than lymph nodes, more than nontumor tissue.

Germline V gene lookup returns CDR1 SGDLS and CDR2 YYNGEE. V lost 4 bases and J lost 4; bases outside the gene matches: 8. The CDR3 sequence is 15 residues long. J is TRBJ1-5 and V is TRBV9; 7 nucleotides match TRBD1. The source of this sequence is a female donor with breast cancer. Some clones in this sample may be carry-over from other donors' samples. The sequencing sample was made of axillary lymph node tissue. The CDR3 DNA reads as TGTGCCAGCAGCCCCCGGGAGGGGGCTAATCAGCCCCAGCATTTT. Amino acids: CASSPREGANQPQHF.